This passage covers 7 T cell receptor beta chains from one sample sequenced in a study of blood T cell repertoires in COVID-19. Only in-frame clones appear in the TCRdb table, and some are missing; sequencing was by immunoSEQ multiplex PCR. The sample contains under 65,000 clones, about 90% of which appear only once. The sequencing sample was made of peripheral blood. These receptors were obtained from a man of 80 years or more in a cohort sampled during active COVID-19.

On this clone: The same CDR3 also results from other DNA sequences found in this sample. The rearrangement uses TRBV9 and TRBJ2-1; D may be TRBD1 (6 bases). CDR3 length equals 15 residues. V was clipped by 0 bases and J by 3 bases, with 10 bases between them. Germline lookup yields CDR1 SGDLS and CDR2 YYNGEE. The CDR3 nucleotides read TGTGCCAGCAGCGTAGGACAGGTGGGCTACAATGAGCAGTTCTTC. Residues: CASSVGQVGYNEQFF.

V and J are TRBV2 and TRBJ1-2, with 7 bases aligning to TRBD1. V was clipped by 6 bases and J by 7 bases; unmatched bases: 8. The germline V gene encodes CDR1 SNHLY and CDR2 FYNNEI. CDR3 length equals 13 residues. CDR3 protein: CASRDDRERGYTF. CDR3 nucleotides: TGTGCCAGCAGGGATGACAGGGAACGTGGCTACACCTTC.

The rearrangement joins TRBV27 to TRBJ2-2, with D possibly matching TRBD1 (6 bases). The CDR3 spans 15 residues. CDR1 and CDR2 (germline): MNHEY, SMNVEV (reference sequence). The germline V and J ends were trimmed by 6 bases and 4 bases, with 15 bases remaining between them. The DNA of the CDR3 is TGTGCCAGCAGACTCGGGCTAGGGGGCACCGGGGAGCTGTTTTTT. Translating gives CASRLGLGGTGELFF.

The chain uses TRBV28 and TRBJ2-7; 10 bases fit TRBD1. Trimming cost V 5 bases and J 1 base; bases outside gene matches: 8. The germline CDR1 and CDR2 sequences are MDHEN and SYDVKM. This CDR3 contains 16 residues. As DNA, the CDR3 is TGTGCCAGCAGTGTGACAGGGGGCGCAGGGTCCTACGAGCAGTACTTC. It yields the protein CASSVTGGAGSYEQYF.

This clone was counted only a few times. V and J are TRBV5-6 and TRBJ2-7; 9 positions match TRBD1. J was trimmed by 4 bases and V by 1 base; bases with no gene match: 3. The CDR3 has 14 residues. The germline CDR1 and CDR2 sequences are SGHDT and YYEEEE. The CDR3 DNA is TGTGCCAGCAGCTTGACAGGGGGCAGGTACGAGCAGTACTTC. Encoded protein: CASSLTGGRYEQYF. Full variable domain (rest looked up from reference TRBV5-6 and TRBJ2-7): DAGVTQSPTHLIKTRGQQVTLRCSPKSGHDTVSWYQQALGQGPQFIFQYYEEEERQRGNFPDRFSGHQFPNYSSELNVNALLLGDSALYLCASSLTGGRYEQYFGPGTRLTVT.

The V gene is TRBV30, the J gene TRBJ2-7; the match to TRBD1 covers 7 bases. CDR1 is GTSNPN and CDR2 is SVGIG in the germline V gene (reference sequence). The CDR3 covers 13 residues. Unmatched junction bases numbered 4, after V lost 3 bases and J lost 2 bases. This chain's CDR3 is CAWSRDSPYEQYF. The CDR3 nucleotides are TGTGCCTGGAGCAGGGACAGTCCCTACGAGCAGTACTTC.

The chain is built from TRBV20-1 and TRBJ2-7; 10 bases are a match to TRBD1. CDR3 size: 15 residues. J gave up 0 bases and V 3 bases, and 5 bases lay outside the gene matches. Germline CDR1 DFQATT, CDR2 SNEGSKA (reference sequence). CDR3 protein: CSASPGTGASYEQYF. The DNA of the CDR3 is TGCAGTGCTAGTCCCGGGACAGGGGCCTCCTACGAGCAGTACTTC.